The sequence of this T cell receptor (beta chain) was determined in a study of T-cell memory formation after mild COVID-19 (TCRdb year 2021). Some background on the complete study: Most TCR sequence clusters were specific to one of the two donors. T-cell clones expanding and contracting after mild COVID-19 in a couple of donors were tracked by longitudinal TCRalpha and TCRbeta repertoire sequencing. Two young, previously healthy adult volunteers made up the cohort, one male and one female.

Concerning this clonotype itself: What antigen it recognizes has not been identified. Base qualities were left out, and no much larger clone turns up one base away.

PBMCs were isolated by Ficoll-Paque density gradient centrifugation. The germline V and J ends show losses of 3 bases and 6 bases respectively, and no gene match explains 8 bases of the junction. CDR1 and CDR2 are drawn from the germline V gene (reference sequence): LNHNV, YYDKDF. Including the terminal cysteine and phenylalanine, the CDR3 comprises 16 residues. The DNA shown is the 48-base CDR3, in frame from base 1. Sequencing relied on an Illumina NovaSeq 6000. cDNA libraries for TCRalpha and TCRbeta were prepared by 5'RACE using constant-segment primers, with sample barcodes and unique molecular identifiers added. RNA was extracted from every sample with Trizol reagent. The libraries were amplified in two PCR steps, and the second step added a second sample barcode and Illumina TruSeq adapters. Libraries were sequenced on an Illumina NovaSeq with 2 x 150 bp paired-end reads. In the authors' own workflow: Demultiplexing of reads and collapsing into UMI-guided consensus sequences were performed with migec v1.2.7. Using mixcr v2.1.11, UMI consensuses were aligned to TRA and TRB V and J templates and then assembled into clonotypes. Expanded or contracted clonotypes were those called significant by both edgeR and NoisET, with noise models trained on biological replicates. For edgeR calls, the cutoffs were a false discovery rate-adjusted p below 0.01 and a log2 fold-change threshold of 1. PCA with hierarchical clustering of max-normalized trajectories of the 1000 most abundant clonotypes was used as exploratory dynamics analysis. The CD4 or CD8 phenotype of responding clones was assigned using the separately sequenced CD4+ and CD8+ repertoires. TCRdb trimmed the raw reads at Q25, called clones with MiXCR and kept productive beta chains. Identical CDR3 proteins give one entry, which carries the most common genes and DNA. TCRdb, not the authors, supplied the V and J calls. The sample has about 16,000 distinct CDR3 sequences on record, roughly 25% of them singletons. The ten largest clones take up approximately 60% of the sample.

The investigation overall reported the following: Clones contracting from day 15 to 85 had balanced CD4/CD8 phenotypes, while a second wave expanding from day 15 to 37 was biased towards CD4+. The study covered only a couple of mild cases, and larger cohorts including severe cases with pre-infection samples were considered necessary. SARS-CoV-2 specificity was not confirmed for the second-wave clones peaking on day 37. Contracting CD4+ clones were located mainly in the CM and EM memory subsets, whereas CD8+ clones were found to be enriched in EMRA. Some responding clones were detected in pre-infection memory, which suggested that pre-existing cross-reactive memory T cells had joined the SARS-CoV-2 response.

Sequencing was done on a sample of PBMCs or a T cell subset sorted from them (not recorded which). This receptor was identified in a man between 18 and 29 years old who had mild COVID-19 (a few samples of this study predate the infection). The sample titles of this study are shuffled in the database, so cell type and time point are left out; the donor was told from shared clones. Recombination linked TRBV15 to TRBJ2-2, with 9 bases matching TRBD2. The sequence in DNA is TGTGCCACCAGCAGCCCAGGGACTAGCCCCGCCGGGGAGCTGTTTTTT. It encodes CATSSPGTSPAGELFF.